This T cell receptor beta chain came from a study of cytomegalovirus exposure and HLA in healthy donors. Study in general: Caucasian-associated ancestry cluster membership applied to less than 85% of a few hundred genotyped donors.

The PCR employed 60 Vbeta primers together with 13 Jbeta primers. Clones were read by immunoSEQ multiplex PCR, and TCRdb kept only the in-frame ones, dropping some. The sample shows approximately 120,000 clones, over 60% of them seen only once. Trimming shortened V by 1 base and J by 5 bases, and 6 bases separated the two germline ends. Germline assignment: CDR1 SGHDT and CDR2 YYEEEE. The CDR3 is made up of 13 amino acids. The chain recombines TRBV5-6 with TRBJ2-2; no clear D. This sequence originates from a man aged 55 to 70 in good health and CMV-seropositive. Input material: PBMCs. The DNA for the CDR3 is TGTGCCAGCAGCTTGTTCAGAACCGGGGAGCTGTTTTTT. The encoded protein is CASSLFRTGELFF.